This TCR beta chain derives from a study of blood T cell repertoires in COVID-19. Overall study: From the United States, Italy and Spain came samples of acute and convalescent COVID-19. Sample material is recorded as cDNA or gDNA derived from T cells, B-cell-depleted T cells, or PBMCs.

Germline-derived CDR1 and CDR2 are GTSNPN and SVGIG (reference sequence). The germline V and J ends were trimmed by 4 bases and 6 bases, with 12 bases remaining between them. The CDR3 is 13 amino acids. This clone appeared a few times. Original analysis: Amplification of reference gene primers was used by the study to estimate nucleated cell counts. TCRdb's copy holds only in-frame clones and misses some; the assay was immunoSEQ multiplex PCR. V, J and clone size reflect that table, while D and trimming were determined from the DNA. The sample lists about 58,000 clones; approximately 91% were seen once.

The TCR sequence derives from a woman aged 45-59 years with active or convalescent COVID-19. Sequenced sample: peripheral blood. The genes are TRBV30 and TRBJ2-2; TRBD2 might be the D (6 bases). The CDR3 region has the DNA TGTGCCTGGACCCGAGGGGAGGCCGGGGAGCTGTTTTTT. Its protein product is CAWTRGEAGELFF.